The 25 T cell receptor beta chains below were found in one sample sequenced in a study of blood T cells in healthy people across ages. Primed by a sample-barcoded 5' primer and a J-beta primer mix, a second PCR proceeded for roughly 6 to 12 cycles. MiXCR, applied by TCRdb to the 5' RACE reads, yields one record per CDR3 protein. Here the sample spans 800,000 to 950,000 distinct CDR3 sequences, roughly 48% being singletons. Material for sequencing was blood. The origin of the receptors is a man aged 25 to 40 in good health.

This clonotype has at least ten counts. The rearrangement links TRBV12-3 or TRBV12-4 to TRBJ1-2; 8 bases align to TRBD1. This CDR3 has 13 amino acids. V lost 6 bases to trimming and J lost 4 bases; unmatched junction nucleotides: 4. CDR3 sequence reads: CASSRTGPYGYTF. CDR3 nucleotide sequence: TGTGCCAGCAGCCGGACAGGGCCCTATGGCTACACCTTC.

The chain uses TRBV6-5 and TRBJ2-1; D possibly corresponds to TRBD2 (5 bases). V was shortened by 6 bases and J by 3 bases, with 15 bases between the two germline ends. The germline gives CDR1 MNHEY, CDR2 SVGAGI. This CDR3 is built from 15 residues. The CDR3 DNA sequence: TGTGCCAGCAGCCTAGCAGCTGATCTCTACAATGAGCAGTTCTTC. The encoded protein is CASSLAADLYNEQFF.

This clonotype was seen more than once but under ten times. The chain is built from TRBV21-1 and TRBJ2-4; TRBD1 was called by the table and not checked on the DNA. TRBV21-1 is listed as a pseudogene. CDR3 size: 11 residues. The CDR3 region has the DNA TGTGCCAGCAGCAACCCGGGGGAACAGTACTTC. Translation: CASSNPGEQYF.

This sequence joins TRBV7-2 and TRBJ2-1, with D possibly TRBD2 on 5 matching bases. Between the trimmed V and J ends, which lost 5 bases and 9 bases, there was a span of 14 bases. The CDR3 is 13 amino acids. The germline V gene encodes CDR1 SGHTA and CDR2 FQGNSA. The CDR3 here is CASSRRGSVEQFF. CDR3 nucleotide sequence: TGTGCCAGCAGCCGCCGTGGTAGCGTTGAGCAGTTCTTC.

V is TRBV9 and J is TRBJ2-3, with D perhaps matching TRBD2 (7 bases). This CDR3 is 14 amino acids long. In germline, CDR1 is SGDLS, CDR2 YYNGEE. The CDR3 protein is CASGGGASTDTQYF. CDR3 nucleotide sequence: TGTGCTAGTGGTGGGGGGGCTAGCACAGATACGCAGTATTTT.

This clonotype has a handful of counts. CDR3 amino acids: CSARDYRGLADYEQYF. Written as DNA, the CDR3 is TGCAGTGCTAGAGATTATCGCGGACTAGCGGACTACGAGCAGTACTTC. The genes are TRBV20-1 and TRBJ2-7; 10 bases fit TRBD2. In germline, CDR1 is DFQATT, CDR2 SNEGSKA (reference sequence). This CDR3 comprises 16 residues. V was pared by 0 bases and J by 3 bases, with 8 bases of the junction left unmatched.

This clonotype occurred a few times. The chain uses TRBV12-3 or TRBV12-4 and TRBJ2-1, with 14 positions matching TRBD2. The J segment lost 7 bases and the V segment lost 3 bases, leaving 5 bases of the junction unmatched. The CDR3 spans 16 residues. The CDR3 coding sequence is TGTGCCAGCAGTTTCCGACTAGCGGGGGGGCCAAATGAGCAGTTCTTC. Translating gives CASSFRLAGGPNEQFF.

J is TRBJ1-1 and V is TRBV29-1; possible D gene TRBD1, 5 bases. V lost 4 bases and J lost 3, with 9 bases in between. Germline V lookup: CDR1 SQVTM, CDR2 ANQGSEA. The CDR3 length is 12 residues. The CDR3 region has the DNA TGCAGCGTTGGGGGGGGACACACTGAAGCTTTCTTT. Amino acid sequence: CSVGGGHTEAFF. The complete variable domain, with remaining parts taken from reference TRBV29-1 and TRBJ1-1, reads SAVISQKPSRDICQRGTSLTIQCQVDSQVTMMFWYRQQPGQSLTLIATANQGSEATYESGFVIDKFPISRPNLTFSTLTVSNMSPEDSSIYLCSVGGGHTEAFFGQGTRLTVV.

The CDR3 DNA reads TGTGCCAGCAGGAGCGGGGGAGTATGCGAGCAGTACTTC. Translated, it gives CASRSGGVCEQYF. J is TRBJ2-5 and V is TRBV6-5; 8 bases fit TRBD2. Near its end, the DNA agrees better with TRBJ2-7, so the J call may be wrong. Germline values: CDR1 MNHEY, CDR2 SVGAGI. This CDR3 region has 13 residues.

The chain employs TRBV5-1 and TRBJ2-3; TRBD2 matches at 12 bases. Looked up from germline, CDR1 is SGHRS and CDR2 is YFSETQ. The CDR3 sequence is 16 residues long. With 2 bases clipped from V and 2 bases from J, the junction kept 3 bases outside the gene matches. In DNA, the CDR3 is TGCGCCAGCAGCTTAGGACTAGCGGGGAACACAGATACGCAGTATTTT. This gives the protein CASSLGLAGNTDTQYF.

The V and J genes are TRBV27 and TRBJ2-4; a weak D match, TRBD1 (6 bases). This CDR3 has 17 amino acids. Deletions cut 0 bases from V and 3 bases from J, with 15 bases between. Germline V gene sequence: CDR1 MNHEY, CDR2 SMNVEV (reference sequence). Here the CDR3 reads CASSLSGHPVSKNIQYF. The DNA of the CDR3 is TGTGCCAGCAGTTTATCGGGACACCCGGTGAGCAAAAACATTCAGTACTTC.

The V gene is TRBV29-1, the J gene TRBJ2-3; a weak D match, TRBD2 (6 bases). The CDR3 length is 13 residues. V gave up 7 bases and J gave up 5 bases, with 16 bases separating them. Looked up from germline, CDR1 is SQVTM and CDR2 is ANQGSEA. CDR3 sequence reads: CSAARRERDTQYF. CDR3 bases: TGCAGCGCGGCCAGGAGGGAGAGAGATACGCAGTATTTT.

The CDR3 region is CASSRSGTTRSLQETQYF. CDR3 nucleotides: TGTGCCAGCAGCCGATCCGGGACTACCCGGAGCTTACAAGAGACCCAGTACTTC. This rearrangement joins TRBV28 to TRBJ2-5, with 7 bases identical to TRBD2. This CDR3 contains 18 residues. V was pared by 6 bases and J by 2 bases, with 18 bases of the junction left unmatched. CDR1 is MDHEN, CDR2 SYDVKM, per germline.

This clonotype appeared a few times. The V and J genes are TRBV20-1 and TRBJ2-5; the D is unclear. The V gene's germline CDR1 is DFQATT and CDR2 SNEGSKA (reference sequence). The V and J ends lost 6 bases and 5 bases respectively, with 25 bases between them. The CDR3 runs to 16 residues. CDR3 residues: CSARTGVARSRETQYF. CDR3 DNA: TGCAGTGCGAGAACCGGAGTCGCTAGGTCTCGGGAGACCCAGTACTTC.

As concerns this clonotype: The junction shows a germline mismatch at one end, possibly a read error. The chain has TRBV5-4 and TRBJ2-5, with TRBD1 as a possible D gene (5 bases). The CDR3 is 15 amino acids. Germline V lookup: CDR1 SGHNT, CDR2 YYREEE (reference sequence). The DNA for the CDR3 is TGTGCCAACAGCTACGGACAATCTCGGCAAGAGACCCAGTACTTC. Protein: CANSYGQSRQETQYF.

The chain carries TRBV6-2 or TRBV6-3 and TRBJ2-7; D gene unclear. With 0 bases removed from V and 0 bases from J, the gap between germline ends came to 9 bases. CDR1 and CDR2 from the germline V gene are MNHEY and SVGEGT. The CDR3 length is 15 residues. In DNA form, the CDR3 reads TGTGCCAGCAGTTACTCGTCGCACAGCTCCTACGAGCAGTACTTC. Its translation: CASSYSSHSSYEQYF.

This sequence joins TRBV4-3 and TRBJ1-6, with D maybe TRBD1 (5 bases). CDR1 and CDR2 (germline): LGHNA, YSLEER. Trimming cost V 7 bases and J 7 bases, with 17 bases left between them. The length of the CDR3 is 15 residues. CDR3 loop: CASNPKGRDNSPLHF. CDR3 in DNA: TGCGCCAGCAACCCAAAGGGCAGGGACAATTCACCCCTCCACTTT.

This clonotype was seen only a few times. This chain joins TRBV7-9 and TRBJ1-1; tentative D call: TRBD1 (5 bases). V lost 5 bases and J 4 bases, leaving 8 bases between the germline ends. This CDR3 has 12 residues. CDR1 and CDR2 (germline): SEHNR, FQNEAQ (reference sequence). CDR3 amino acids: CASSHRFTEAFF. The DNA for the CDR3 is TGTGCCAGCAGCCACAGGTTCACTGAAGCTTTCTTT.

The chain's CDR3 is CASSDPPGEQFF. The CDR3 DNA reads as TGTGCCAGCAGTGACCCCCCGGGGGAGCAGTTCTTC. The rearrangement uses TRBV6-4 and TRBJ2-1; D is perhaps TRBD2 (5 bases). Trimming left V 2 bases short and J 10 bases short, with 9 bases between. CDR1 MRHNA and CDR2 SNTAGT come from the germline V gene. The length of the CDR3 is 12 residues.

This clonotype was counted only a few times. The chain recombines TRBV7-2 with TRBJ2-1; D not resolved. This CDR3 region has 14 residues. The germline V gene encodes CDR1 SGHTA and CDR2 FQGNSA. The V end was cut by 3 bases, the J end by 5 bases, with 11 bases between. In DNA, the CDR3 is TGTGCCAGCAGCTTGCAGAGTCTCAACAATGAGCAGTTCTTC. It yields the protein CASSLQSLNNEQFF.

The chain couples TRBV4-1 to TRBJ2-1, with 9 bases fitting TRBD1. Germline V lookup: CDR1 MGHRA, CDR2 YSYEKL. The ends lost 4 bases at V and 9 bases at J; junction bases unmatched: 13. The CDR3 runs 16 residues. The CDR3 reads CASSPEEGTGTGEQFF. CDR3 coding DNA: TGCGCCAGCAGCCCCGAAGAGGGGACAGGGACGGGTGAGCAGTTCTTC.

The chain uses TRBV6-2 or TRBV6-3 and TRBJ2-7; the D is unclear. V lost 3 bases, J lost 3 bases, and 15 bases lay in between. The CDR3 loop spans 15 amino acids. In germline, CDR1 is MNHEY, CDR2 SVGEGT. The CDR3 region is CASSYISTPRYEQYF. CDR3 DNA sequence: TGTGCCAGCAGTTATATTTCCACGCCACGCTACGAGCAGTACTTC.

This chain uses TRBV7-2 with TRBJ2-5; 10 bases are shared with TRBD1. The germline CDR1 and CDR2 sequences are SGHTA and FQGNSA. The V gene end was trimmed by 4 bases and the J gene end by 2 bases; junction bases not matched to a gene: 4. This CDR3 contains 15 residues. CDR3 amino acids: CASSSTGGRQETQYF. CDR3 coding DNA: TGTGCCAGCAGCTCGACAGGGGGCCGGCAAGAGACCCAGTACTTC.

The genes are TRBV15 and TRBJ2-3; D uncertain. This CDR3 contains 15 residues. The ends were cut back, 1 base at V and 2 bases at J, with 10 bases in the middle. Germline values: CDR1 LNHNV, CDR2 YYDKDF (reference sequence). The CDR3 region is CATSRARSLTDTQYF. The CDR3, as DNA: TGTGCCACCAGCAGAGCTCGCAGCCTCACAGATACGCAGTATTTT.

J is TRBJ1-4 and V is TRBV29-1; 7 bases map to TRBD1. The germline V gene has CDR1 SQVTM and CDR2 ANQGSEA. CDR3 length equals 13 residues. The trim removed 6 bases at V and 7 bases at J, leaving 8 bases unmatched. The DNA for the CDR3 is TGCAGCGTAAACGGAGGGGGCTCTGAAAAACTGTTTTTT. As protein: CSVNGGGSEKLFF.